Listed below are T cell receptor beta chains from one sample, sequenced in a study of post-analysis software for immune sequencing data. TCRdb re-analysed the PCR reads in MiXCR, keeping a single row per CDR3 protein. The data show over 300,000 distinct CDR3 sequences, approximately 38% seen once. Source material: blood. The source is a girl between 5 and 17 years old with multiple sclerosis. Each CDR3 is given with its conserved first and last residue. The D gene is left open where the match is weak. Size values are once, few and many counts, or a class for expanded clones, and some rows have none.

clone size: few; D gene: TRBD1; J gene: TRBJ1-5; V gene: TRBV5-1; CDR3 DNA: TGCGCCAGCAGCTTGACGACAGGGAGCAATCAGCCCCAGCATTTT; CDR3 protein: CASSLTTGSNQPQHF
clone size: few; D gene: -; J gene: TRBJ1-1; V gene: TRBV29-1; CDR3 DNA: TGCAGCGCAGGGGAAAATGCCGCGAACACTGAAGCTTTCTTT; CDR3 protein: CSAGENAANTEAFF
clone size: few; D gene: -; J gene: TRBJ2-5; V gene: TRBV3-1; CDR3 DNA: TGTGCCAGCAGCCAAGATGTAACTTACCCTAAAGAGACCCAGTACTTC; CDR3 protein: CASSQDVTYPKETQYF
clone size: few; D gene: -; J gene: TRBJ1-1; V gene: TRBV7-2; CDR3 DNA: TGTGCCAGCACCCTCGCGATAGCGAACACTGAAGCTTTCTTT; CDR3 protein: CASTLAIANTEAFF
clone size: -; D gene: TRBD2; J gene: TRBJ2-5; V gene: TRBV7-2; CDR3 DNA: TGTGCCAGCAGCTTAGGCCTAAATAGCGGGCTGAAGACCCAGTACTTC; CDR3 protein: CASSLGLNSGLKTQYF
clone size: -; D gene: TRBD2; J gene: TRBJ2-3; V gene: TRBV6-5; CDR3 DNA: TGTGCCAGCAGTTACTCCACCCCCGGGAGGGATACGCAGTATTTT; CDR3 protein: CASSYSTPGRDTQYF
clone size: few; D gene: -; J gene: TRBJ1-4; V gene: TRBV6-6; CDR3 DNA: TGTGCCAGCATGGGTAATGAAAAACTGTTTTTT; CDR3 protein: CASMGNEKLFF
clone size: -; D gene: -; J gene: TRBJ2-7; V gene: TRBV25-1; CDR3 DNA: TGTGCCAGCAGTGATGACAGGAGATACGAGCAGTACTTC; CDR3 protein: CASSDDRRYEQYF
clone size: -; D gene: -; J gene: TRBJ1-4; V gene: TRBV28; CDR3 DNA: TGTGCCAGCAGTCCGGCCCCGGAAAAACTGTTTTTT; CDR3 protein: CASSPAPEKLFF
clone size: few; D gene: -; J gene: TRBJ1-6; V gene: TRBV12-5; CDR3 DNA: TGTGCTAGTGGTTTGGCACTGACAGGATTCAATTCACCCCTCCACTTT; CDR3 protein: CASGLALTGFNSPLHF
clone size: -; D gene: TRBD1; J gene: TRBJ2-5; V gene: TRBV25-1; CDR3 DNA: TGTGCCAGTACCAGGGGGCTGGAAGAGACCCAGTACTTC; CDR3 protein: CASTRGLEETQYF
clone size: -; D gene: -; J gene: TRBJ1-2; V gene: TRBV7-9; CDR3 DNA: TGTGCCAGCAGCTTAGAGACTGGGGGCCAAATCTATGGCTACACCTTC; CDR3 protein: CASSLETGGQIYGYTF
clone size: once; D gene: -; J gene: TRBJ1-1; V gene: TRBV27; CDR3 DNA: TGTGCCAGCAGGAGCACAGGGAACACTGAAGCTTTCTTT; CDR3 protein: CASRSTGNTEAFF
clone size: -; D gene: -; J gene: TRBJ1-5; V gene: TRBV12-3/TRBV12-4; CDR3 DNA: TGTGCCAGCAGTCTGGCAGGGGCCGGAAATTACCAGCATTTT; CDR3 protein: CASSLAGAGNYQHF
clone size: few; D gene: TRBD1; J gene: TRBJ1-2; V gene: TRBV10-3; CDR3 DNA: TGTGCCATCAGGGGGACAGCCCCCTTCGGAGGCTACACCTTC; CDR3 protein: CAIRGTAPFGGYTF
clone size: -; D gene: -; J gene: TRBJ2-7; V gene: TRBV6-6; CDR3 DNA: TGTGCCAGCAGTGCTCCGGAACAGGGCCACTACGAGCAGTACTTC; CDR3 protein: CASSAPEQGHYEQYF
clone size: few; D gene: -; J gene: TRBJ2-3; V gene: TRBV10-1; CDR3 DNA: TGCGCCACCGGGAAAACTCGAGATACGCAGTATTTT; CDR3 protein: CATGKTRDTQYF
clone size: -; D gene: -; J gene: TRBJ1-5; V gene: TRBV2; CDR3 DNA: TGTGCCAGCAGTCCCCTTCTTAATAATCAGCCCCAGCATTTT; CDR3 protein: CASSPLLNNQPQHF
clone size: -; D gene: -; J gene: TRBJ1-2; V gene: TRBV5-5; CDR3 DNA: TGTGCCAGCAGCTTGTCCGGGAGCTATGGCTACACCTTC; CDR3 protein: CASSLSGSYGYTF
clone size: -; D gene: -; J gene: TRBJ2-1; V gene: TRBV6-5; CDR3 DNA: TGTGCCAGCAGGTATCGGGACCCTCAAGAGACCCAGTTCTTC; CDR3 protein: CASRYRDPQETQFF
clone size: few; D gene: TRBD1; J gene: TRBJ2-7; V gene: TRBV29-1; CDR3 DNA: TGCAGCGTTCCTACCGGGACAGAACCCTACGAGCAGTACTTC; CDR3 protein: CSVPTGTEPYEQYF
clone size: -; D gene: -; J gene: TRBJ1-2; V gene: TRBV12-3/TRBV12-4; CDR3 DNA: TGTGCCAGCAGTTCCTGGGACTATTGGGGCTACACCTTC; CDR3 protein: CASSSWDYWGYTF
clone size: few; D gene: TRBD2; J gene: TRBJ2-3; V gene: TRBV28; CDR3 DNA: TGTGCCAGCAGTTTGTCAGCCTCGGGACTAGCGGGGCGACGAGATACGCAGTATTTT; CDR3 protein: CASSLSASGLAGRRDTQYF
clone size: few; D gene: -; J gene: TRBJ2-3; V gene: TRBV24-1; CDR3 DNA: TGTGCCACCAGTGAAGGACAGGTGGGAGGAGATACGCAGTATTTT; CDR3 protein: CATSEGQVGGDTQYF
clone size: few; D gene: -; J gene: TRBJ2-1; V gene: TRBV28; CDR3 DNA: TGTGCCAGCAGTCCCCTATCTGGGGTGGACAATGAGCAGTTCTTC; CDR3 protein: CASSPLSGVDNEQFF
clone size: -; D gene: -; J gene: TRBJ2-1; V gene: TRBV24-1; CDR3 DNA: TGTGCCACCAGTGATCGGACGACAGGATTAGGGCACAATGAGCAGTTCTTC; CDR3 protein: CATSDRTTGLGHNEQFF
clone size: -; D gene: TRBD2; J gene: TRBJ2-5; V gene: TRBV7-8; CDR3 DNA: TGTGCCAGCAGCCCACTAGCGGGCCGAAGAGAAGGCCAGTACTTC; CDR3 protein: CASSPLAGRREGQYF
clone size: -; D gene: -; J gene: TRBJ2-3; V gene: TRBV4-2; CDR3 DNA: TGTGCCAGCAGCCCGGGTGTAGGCAATCCGCGGGATACGCAGTATTTT; CDR3 protein: CASSPGVGNPRDTQYF
clone size: many; D gene: TRBD2; J gene: TRBJ2-7; V gene: TRBV6-5; CDR3 DNA: TGTGCCAGCAGTTACTCAGCTAGCGGGAGCTCCTACGAGCAGTACTTC; CDR3 protein: CASSYSASGSSYEQYF
clone size: -; D gene: -; J gene: TRBJ2-3; V gene: TRBV29-1; CDR3 DNA: TGCAGCGGCGGAGGGGACGTTCAGGAGTATTTT; CDR3 protein: CSGGGDVQEYF
clone size: many; D gene: TRBD1; J gene: TRBJ1-4; V gene: TRBV9; CDR3 DNA: TGTGCCAGCAGCGTAGCAGGGGGCGGAGAAAAACTGTTTTTT; CDR3 protein: CASSVAGGGEKLFF
clone size: -; D gene: -; J gene: TRBJ2-7; V gene: TRBV5-1; CDR3 DNA: TGCGCCAGCAGCTTGGGACAGGCCTCAGGGACGGAGTACTTC; CDR3 protein: CASSLGQASGTEYF
clone size: -; D gene: -; J gene: TRBJ2-5; V gene: TRBV20-1; CDR3 DNA: TGCAGTGCTCCTTCTCAGTACCAAGAGACCCAGTACTTC; CDR3 protein: CSAPSQYQETQYF
clone size: few; D gene: -; J gene: TRBJ2-1; V gene: TRBV2; CDR3 DNA: TGTGCCGTCGGTGGGGGTATCGATGAGCAGTTCTTC; CDR3 protein: CAVGGGIDEQFF
clone size: -; D gene: -; J gene: TRBJ2-3; V gene: TRBV14; CDR3 DNA: TGTGCCGGCAGCCAAGGCCTCTCTAGTTGGACAGATACGCAGTATTTT; CDR3 protein: CAGSQGLSSWTDTQYF
clone size: -; D gene: -; J gene: TRBJ1-1; V gene: TRBV5-1; CDR3 DNA: TGCGCCAGCAGCTTGGAGGGTCTGGGAGCTTTCTTT; CDR3 protein: CASSLEGLGAFF
clone size: few; D gene: -; J gene: TRBJ2-3; V gene: TRBV7-3; CDR3 DNA: TGTGCCAGCAGCCTACAGGGTGGGGGCACAGATACGCAGTATTTT; CDR3 protein: CASSLQGGGTDTQYF
clone size: few; D gene: TRBD1; J gene: TRBJ1-1; V gene: TRBV7-9; CDR3 DNA: TGTGCCAGCAGCTCCGGACAGGGGCGATACACTGAAGCTTTCTTT; CDR3 protein: CASSSGQGRYTEAFF
clone size: few; D gene: -; J gene: TRBJ1-1; V gene: TRBV7-2; CDR3 DNA: TGTGCCAGCAGCCAGAGGGGTAGTAGAACTGAAGCTTTCTTT; CDR3 protein: CASSQRGSRTEAFF
clone size: -; D gene: -; J gene: TRBJ1-1; V gene: TRBV29-1; CDR3 DNA: TGCAGCGTTGGGGGGGGTCCGAACACTGAAGCTTTCTTT; CDR3 protein: CSVGGGPNTEAFF
clone size: -; D gene: -; J gene: TRBJ1-2; V gene: TRBV4-1; CDR3 DNA: TGTGCCAGCAGCCAAAGGTCTCCCTCGGTGGGCTACACCTTC; CDR3 protein: CASSQRSPSVGYTF
clone size: -; D gene: -; J gene: TRBJ2-1; V gene: TRBV6-6; CDR3 DNA: TGTGCCAGCAGTTACGAACAGGAGGGAAATGAGCAGTTCTTC; CDR3 protein: CASSYEQEGNEQFF
clone size: -; D gene: TRBD2; J gene: TRBJ2-7; V gene: TRBV5-1; CDR3 DNA: TGCGCCAGCAGACCGGGGGGGGCCGTTTACGAGCAGTACTTC; CDR3 protein: CASRPGGAVYEQYF
clone size: -; D gene: TRBD2; J gene: TRBJ2-1; V gene: TRBV20-1; CDR3 DNA: TGCAGTGCTAGACTAGCGGGGGGCCCCCACAATGAGCAGTTCTTC; CDR3 protein: CSARLAGGPHNEQFF